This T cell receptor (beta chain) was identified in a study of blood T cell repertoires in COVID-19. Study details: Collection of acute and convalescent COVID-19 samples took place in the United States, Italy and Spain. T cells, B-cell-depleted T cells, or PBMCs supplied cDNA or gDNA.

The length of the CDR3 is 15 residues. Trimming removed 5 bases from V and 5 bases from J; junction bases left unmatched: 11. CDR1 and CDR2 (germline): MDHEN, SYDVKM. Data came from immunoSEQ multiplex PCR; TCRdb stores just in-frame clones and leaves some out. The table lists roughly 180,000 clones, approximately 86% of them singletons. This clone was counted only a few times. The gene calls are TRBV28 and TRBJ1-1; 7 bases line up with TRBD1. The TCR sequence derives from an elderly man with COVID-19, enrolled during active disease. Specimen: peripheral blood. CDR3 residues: CASSTYRGKSTEAFF. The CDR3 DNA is TGTGCCAGCAGTACCTACAGGGGCAAAAGTACTGAAGCTTTCTTT.